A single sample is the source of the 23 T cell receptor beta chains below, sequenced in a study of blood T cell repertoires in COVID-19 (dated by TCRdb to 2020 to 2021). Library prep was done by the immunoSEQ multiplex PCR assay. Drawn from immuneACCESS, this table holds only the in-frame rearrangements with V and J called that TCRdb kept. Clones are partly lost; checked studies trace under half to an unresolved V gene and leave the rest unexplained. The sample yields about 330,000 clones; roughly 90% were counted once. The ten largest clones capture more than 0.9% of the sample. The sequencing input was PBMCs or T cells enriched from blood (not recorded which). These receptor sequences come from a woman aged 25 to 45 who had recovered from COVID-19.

CDR3 nucleotide sequence: TGTGCCAGCAGCTCCGGGAACACCGGGGAGCTGTTTTTT. Protein sequence: CASSSGNTGELFF. The chain combines TRBV5-6 with TRBJ2-2; D uncertain. Between the trimmed V and J ends, which lost 3 bases and 1 base, there was a span of 4 bases. CDR1 and CDR2 from the germline V gene are SGHDT and YYEEEE. The length of the CDR3 is 13 residues.

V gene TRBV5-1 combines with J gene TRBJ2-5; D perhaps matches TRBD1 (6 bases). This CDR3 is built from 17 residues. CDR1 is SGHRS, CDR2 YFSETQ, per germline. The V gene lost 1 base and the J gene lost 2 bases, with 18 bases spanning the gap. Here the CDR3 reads CASSLPQGIQVQETQYF. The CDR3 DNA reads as TGCGCCAGCAGCTTGCCCCAGGGGATTCAGGTACAAGAGACCCAGTACTTC.

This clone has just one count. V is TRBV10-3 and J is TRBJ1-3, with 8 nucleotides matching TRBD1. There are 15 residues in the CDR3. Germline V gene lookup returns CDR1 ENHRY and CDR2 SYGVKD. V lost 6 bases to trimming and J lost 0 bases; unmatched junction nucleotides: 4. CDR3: CAISLGQGSGNTIYF. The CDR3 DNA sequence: TGTGCCATCAGCCTCGGACAGGGCTCTGGAAACACCATATATTTT.

The CDR3 region is CASSPLYREGYTF. In nucleotides, the CDR3 is TGTGCCAGTAGCCCTTTGTACAGGGAGGGCTACACCTTC. The chain uses TRBV19 and TRBJ1-2; D possibly corresponds to TRBD1 (6 bases). Germline CDR1 is LNHDA and CDR2 is SQIVND (reference sequence). The CDR3 loop spans 13 amino acids. V shed 6 bases and J shed 8 bases, with 16 bases lying between them.

CDR3 nucleotides: TGTGCCAGTAGTATAGAGATGGGGGGGCGGCACGGCACTGAAGCTTTCTTT. This codes for CASSIEMGGRHGTEAFF. The chain has TRBV19 and TRBJ1-1, with D possibly matching TRBD1 (6 bases). CDR3 size: 17 residues. V was cut by 0 bases and J by 4 bases, with 18 bases left in between. CDR1 is LNHDA, CDR2 SQIVND, per germline (reference sequence).

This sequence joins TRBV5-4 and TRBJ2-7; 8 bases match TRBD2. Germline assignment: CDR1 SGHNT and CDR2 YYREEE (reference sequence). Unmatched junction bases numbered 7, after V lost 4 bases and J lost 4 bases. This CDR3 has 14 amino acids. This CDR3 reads CASSATSGGYEQYF. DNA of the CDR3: TGTGCCAGCAGCGCTACTAGCGGCGGATACGAGCAGTACTTC.

CDR3 sequence: CASSWIAGSSYNEQFF. The CDR3, as DNA: TGTGCCAGCAGTTGGATAGCGGGGAGCTCCTACAATGAGCAGTTCTTC. The chain joins TRBV6-2 or TRBV6-3 to TRBJ2-1; 8 bases line up with TRBD2. The CDR3 runs to 16 residues. J lost 0 bases, V lost 4 bases, and 5 bases had no gene match. Germline V gives CDR1 MNHEY, CDR2 SVGEGT.

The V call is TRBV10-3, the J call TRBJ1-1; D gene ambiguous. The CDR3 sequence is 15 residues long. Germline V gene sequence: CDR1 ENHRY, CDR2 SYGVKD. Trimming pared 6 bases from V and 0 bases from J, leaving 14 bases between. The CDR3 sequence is CAIRIGPGMNTEAFF. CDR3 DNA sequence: TGTGCCATCAGGATTGGTCCGGGTATGAACACTGAAGCTTTCTTT.

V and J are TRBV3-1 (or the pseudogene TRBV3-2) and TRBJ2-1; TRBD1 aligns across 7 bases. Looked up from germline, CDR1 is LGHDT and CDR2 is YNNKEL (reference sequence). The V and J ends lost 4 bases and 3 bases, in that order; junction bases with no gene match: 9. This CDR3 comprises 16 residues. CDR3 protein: CASSPTGRSGYNEQFF. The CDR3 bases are TGTGCCAGCAGCCCGACAGGGCGGTCGGGCTACAATGAGCAGTTCTTC.

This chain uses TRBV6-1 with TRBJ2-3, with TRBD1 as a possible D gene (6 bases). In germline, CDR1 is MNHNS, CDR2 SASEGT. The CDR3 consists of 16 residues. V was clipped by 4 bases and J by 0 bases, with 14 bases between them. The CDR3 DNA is TGTGCCAGCAGTGTAACACAGGGTTCGAGCACAGATACGCAGTATTTT. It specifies CASSVTQGSSTDTQYF.

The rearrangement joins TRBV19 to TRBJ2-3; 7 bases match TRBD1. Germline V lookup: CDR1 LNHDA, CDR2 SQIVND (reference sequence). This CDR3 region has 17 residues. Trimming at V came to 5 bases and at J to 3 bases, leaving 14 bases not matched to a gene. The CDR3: CASSASATGFVTDTQYF. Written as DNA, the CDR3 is TGTGCCAGTAGTGCCTCTGCGACAGGGTTCGTGACAGATACGCAGTATTTT.

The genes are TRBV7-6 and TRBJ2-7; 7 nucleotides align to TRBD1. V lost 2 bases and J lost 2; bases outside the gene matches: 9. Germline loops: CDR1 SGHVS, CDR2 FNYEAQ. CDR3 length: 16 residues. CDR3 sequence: CASSLSPGQKAYEQYF. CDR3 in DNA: TGTGCCAGCAGCTTAAGCCCGGGACAGAAGGCCTACGAGCAGTACTTC.

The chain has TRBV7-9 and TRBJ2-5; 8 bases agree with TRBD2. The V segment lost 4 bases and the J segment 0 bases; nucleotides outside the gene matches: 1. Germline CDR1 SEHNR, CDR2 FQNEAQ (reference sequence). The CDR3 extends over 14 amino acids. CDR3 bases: TGTGCCAGCAGCTCGACTAGCGACCAAGAGACCCAGTACTTC. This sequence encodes CASSSTSDQETQYF.

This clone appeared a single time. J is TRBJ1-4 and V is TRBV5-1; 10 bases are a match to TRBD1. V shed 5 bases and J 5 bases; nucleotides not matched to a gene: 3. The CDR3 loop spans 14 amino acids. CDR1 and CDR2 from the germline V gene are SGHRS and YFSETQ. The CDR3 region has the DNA TGCGCCAGCAGGACGGACAGGGGGAATGAAAAACTGTTTTTT. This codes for CASRTDRGNEKLFF.

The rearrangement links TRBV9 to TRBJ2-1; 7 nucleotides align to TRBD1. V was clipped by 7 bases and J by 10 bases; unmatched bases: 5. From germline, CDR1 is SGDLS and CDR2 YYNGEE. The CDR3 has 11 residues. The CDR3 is CASGPQGEQFF. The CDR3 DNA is TGTGCCAGCGGACCACAGGGGGAGCAGTTCTTC.

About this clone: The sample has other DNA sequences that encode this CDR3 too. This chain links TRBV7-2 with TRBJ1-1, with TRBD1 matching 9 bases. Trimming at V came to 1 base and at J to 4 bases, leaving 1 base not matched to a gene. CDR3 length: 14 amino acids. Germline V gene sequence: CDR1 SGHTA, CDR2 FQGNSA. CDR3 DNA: TGTGCCAGCAGCTTAGACAGGGGGCCCACTGAAGCTTTCTTT. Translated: CASSLDRGPTEAFF.

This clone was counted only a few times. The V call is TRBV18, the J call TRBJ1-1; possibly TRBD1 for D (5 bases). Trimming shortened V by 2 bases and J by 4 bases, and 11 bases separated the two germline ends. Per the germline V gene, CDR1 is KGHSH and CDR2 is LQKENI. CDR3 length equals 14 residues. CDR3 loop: CASSPSQGGTEAFF. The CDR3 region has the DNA TGTGCCAGCTCACCAAGCCAGGGAGGCACTGAAGCTTTCTTT.

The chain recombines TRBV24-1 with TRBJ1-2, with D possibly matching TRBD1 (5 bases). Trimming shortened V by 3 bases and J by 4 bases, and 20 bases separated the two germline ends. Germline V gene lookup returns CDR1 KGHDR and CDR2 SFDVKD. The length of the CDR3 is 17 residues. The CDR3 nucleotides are TGTGCCACCAGTGATAGGAAGCAGGGAGGATGGAGCTATGGCTACACCTTC. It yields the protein CATSDRKQGGWSYGYTF.

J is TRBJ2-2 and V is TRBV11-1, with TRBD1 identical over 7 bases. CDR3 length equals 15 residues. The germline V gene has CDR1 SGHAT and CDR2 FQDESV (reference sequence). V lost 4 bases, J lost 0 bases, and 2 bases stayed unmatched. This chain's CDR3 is CASSSTGTNTGELFF. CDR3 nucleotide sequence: TGTGCCAGCAGCTCGACAGGGACGAACACCGGGGAGCTGTTTTTT.

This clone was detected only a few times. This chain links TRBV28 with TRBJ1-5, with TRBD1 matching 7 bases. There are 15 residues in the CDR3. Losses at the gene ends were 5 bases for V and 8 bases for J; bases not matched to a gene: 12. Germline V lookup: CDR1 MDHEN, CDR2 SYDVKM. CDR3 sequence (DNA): TGTGCCAGCAGTCGCGGACAGGAGCAATCTGAGCCCCAGCATTTT. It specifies CASSRGQEQSEPQHF.

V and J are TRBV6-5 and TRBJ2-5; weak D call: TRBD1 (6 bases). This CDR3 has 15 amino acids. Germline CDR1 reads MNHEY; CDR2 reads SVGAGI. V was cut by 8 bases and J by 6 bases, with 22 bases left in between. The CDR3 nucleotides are TGTGCCAGCTCATCAACGGGACAAGCGAGGAAGACCCAGTACTTC. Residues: CASSSTGQARKTQYF.

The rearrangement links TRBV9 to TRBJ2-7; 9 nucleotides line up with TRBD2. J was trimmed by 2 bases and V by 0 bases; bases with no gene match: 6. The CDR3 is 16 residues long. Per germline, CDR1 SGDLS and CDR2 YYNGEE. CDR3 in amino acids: CASSVGGGGATYEQYF. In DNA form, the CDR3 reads TGTGCCAGCAGCGTAGGAGGCGGGGGGGCGACCTACGAGCAGTACTTC.

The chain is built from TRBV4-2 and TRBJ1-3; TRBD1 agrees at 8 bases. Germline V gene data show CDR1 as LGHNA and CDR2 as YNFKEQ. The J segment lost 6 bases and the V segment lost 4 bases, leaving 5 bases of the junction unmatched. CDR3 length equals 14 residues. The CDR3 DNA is TGTGCCAGCAGCCCACAGGGGGATGAAAACACCATATATTTT. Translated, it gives CASSPQGDENTIYF.